The entry below describes one T cell receptor (beta chain). These data belong to a study of T cell clusters in autoimmune cytopenias. Turning to the study itself: Healthy donor controls had a mean age of around 53 years and median age of about 60 years.

TRB was amplified from about 270 ng of peripheral blood genomic DNA per sample. Germline CDR1 reads SGHNT; CDR2 reads YYREEE (reference sequence). The CDR3 length is 16 residues. TRB rearrangements were amplified by touch-down multiplex PCR with mixed TRB-A/B primers. TCRdb re-called the multiplex PCR reads and shows each CDR3 protein once, DNA omitted. Recorded for this sample: 11,000 or so distinct CDR3 sequences. The sample was also linked to a second study, of T cell repertoires in aging, cancer and after chemotherapy. Per that paper: Over several months to years, re-sampled healthy donor repertoires clearly shared clones.

The sequence came from a human donor in good health. This chain links TRBV5-4 with TRBJ2-1; with no DNA, the TCRdb D assignment of TRBD1 cannot be verified. The sequenced sample consisted of peripheral blood. The CDR3 loop is CASSPGSSSSYNEQFF.